This T cell receptor beta chain was captured in a study of human T cells and chemical hapten exposure. Study background: Slight volume differences across pooled libraries mainly accounted for varying per-sample TCR yields.

Time point defined: patch test 1, 2 weeks after DPC sensitization. The treatment is: therapeutic diphenylcyclopropenone sensitization with weekly scalp DPC. Whole blood that had not been fractionated was the source of extracted total RNA. Unique molecular identifiers were attached to individual cDNA molecules within the library. TCRdb analysed the RACE reads with MiXCR anew, one entry per CDR3 protein. The sample holds 85,000 or so distinct CDR3 sequences, roughly 10% seen once. This clonotype was detected many times. Trimming shortened V by 1 base and J by 5 bases, and 13 bases separated the two germline ends. The germline gives CDR1 SGHVS, CDR2 FNYEAQ. This CDR3 region has 15 residues.

The rearrangement uses TRBV7-6 and TRBJ2-3; the D gene is possibly TRBD2 (5 bases). The sequence was obtained from a woman aged 45-65 years with alopecia areata. Some clones in this sample may be carry-over from other donors' samples. The source material was whole blood, sampled in connection with sensitization to the hapten diphenylcyclopropenone (DPC). CDR3 in DNA: TGTGCCAGCAGCTTAGGACACGGGAAGAGAGATACGCAGTATTTT. Translation gives CASSLGHGKRDTQYF. The variable domain in full, with the rest retrieved from reference TRBV7-6 and TRBJ2-3, is GAGVSQSPRYKVTKRGQDVALRCDPISGHVSLYWYRQALGQGPEFLTYFNYEAQQDKSGLPNDRFSAERPEGSISTLTIQRTEQRDSAMYRCASSLGHGKRDTQYFGPGTRLTVL.